This T cell receptor (beta chain) was sequenced during a study of control samples from healthy donors and cancer patients. The repertoire was sequenced with immunoSEQ multiplex PCR; TCRdb's copy has only in-frame clones and lacks some. The sample includes about 130,000 clones, roughly 86% of them seen just once. Trimming left V 10 bases short and J 8 bases short, with 22 bases between. The length of the CDR3 is 14 residues. Germline V gene lookup returns CDR1 SGHRS and CDR2 YFSETQ. V and J are TRBV5-1 and TRBJ2-1; maybe TRBD2 (6 bases). Sequences were obtained from PBMCs. The sequence was obtained from a man aged 45-60 years with head and neck cancer. CDR3 sequence: CASFERSRGDEQFF. CDR3 in DNA: TGCGCCTCCTTTGAGCGGTCACGCGGGGATGAGCAGTTCTTC.